This note documents a single TCR beta chain sequence. The antigen this receptor binds is unknown. Within one base of it there is no much larger clone, and no base qualities were kept. Based on the germline V gene, the CDR1 and CDR2 sequences are SQVTM and ANQGSEA. V drops 0 bases and J drops 4 bases, leaving 14 bases in between. The CDR3 has 15 amino acids, counting the end cysteine and phenylalanine. Only CDR3 DNA is held: 45 bases, read in frame from base 1. TCRbeta CDR3 regions were amplified from genomic DNA using the immunoSEQ Assay, a bias-controlled multiplex PCR. In the source study's methods: The number of nucleated cells in each sample was estimated from the amplification of reference gene primers within the assay. Sequence reads were collapsed and filtered to measure the absolute abundance of every unique TCRbeta CDR3 rearrangement. For each sample, productive Simpson clonality was calculated by taking the square root of Simpson's diversity index across productive rearrangements. TCRdb obtained this table from immuneACCESS and retained in-frame rearrangements with V and J assigned. These tables miss some clones; where compared with another copy, unresolved V genes account for less than half of the shortfall, and the remainder is unexplained. For V, J and clone size, that table is used; D and trimming come from the DNA. The sample table lists some 8,000 clones, around 67% of them with a count of one. The top ten clonotypes cover roughly 17% of the sample.

This entry comes from a study of blood T cell repertoires in COVID-19 (dated by TCRdb to 2018 to 2020). Background on the whole study: Samples from collaborators originated in the United States, Italy and Spain and spanned both the acute and convalescent phases of COVID-19. The prospective study material was composed of cDNA or gDNA derived from T cells, B-cell-depleted T cells, or PBMCs. Deeply sampled blood TCRbeta repertoires from subjects exposed to, actively infected with, or recovered from COVID-19 were included in the dataset. The repertoires were made available in a free public database intended to serve as a resource for research on the immune response to SARS-CoV-2. Samples came from the ongoing ImmuneRACE study (first 160 participants) plus 1,254 subjects from 6 global collaborators. Sample metadata almost always included a de-identified subject ID, COVID-19 status, age in years and sex. HLA class I and class II types, where available, came from metadata supplied by the sample provider rather than from assay-based typing. Study-wide conclusions, independent of this receptor: The quantity of clinical and demographic metadata differed by source and by participant and was supplied without curation.

Whole blood was collected in K2EDTA tubes by collaborating institutions according to the institutions' own protocols. For TCRbeta analysis, collaborators shipped samples as frozen whole blood, isolated PBMCs, or DNA extracted from either of those sample types. Recombination connected TRBV29-1 to TRBJ2-3; no D gene call is confident. The specimen sequenced was peripheral blood. The clonotype originates from a human donor in a cohort sampled during active COVID-19. The CDR3 protein is CSVEDRRDPPDTQYF. The DNA reads as follows: TGCAGCGTTGAAGATCGTCGAGATCCCCCAGATACGCAGTATTTT.